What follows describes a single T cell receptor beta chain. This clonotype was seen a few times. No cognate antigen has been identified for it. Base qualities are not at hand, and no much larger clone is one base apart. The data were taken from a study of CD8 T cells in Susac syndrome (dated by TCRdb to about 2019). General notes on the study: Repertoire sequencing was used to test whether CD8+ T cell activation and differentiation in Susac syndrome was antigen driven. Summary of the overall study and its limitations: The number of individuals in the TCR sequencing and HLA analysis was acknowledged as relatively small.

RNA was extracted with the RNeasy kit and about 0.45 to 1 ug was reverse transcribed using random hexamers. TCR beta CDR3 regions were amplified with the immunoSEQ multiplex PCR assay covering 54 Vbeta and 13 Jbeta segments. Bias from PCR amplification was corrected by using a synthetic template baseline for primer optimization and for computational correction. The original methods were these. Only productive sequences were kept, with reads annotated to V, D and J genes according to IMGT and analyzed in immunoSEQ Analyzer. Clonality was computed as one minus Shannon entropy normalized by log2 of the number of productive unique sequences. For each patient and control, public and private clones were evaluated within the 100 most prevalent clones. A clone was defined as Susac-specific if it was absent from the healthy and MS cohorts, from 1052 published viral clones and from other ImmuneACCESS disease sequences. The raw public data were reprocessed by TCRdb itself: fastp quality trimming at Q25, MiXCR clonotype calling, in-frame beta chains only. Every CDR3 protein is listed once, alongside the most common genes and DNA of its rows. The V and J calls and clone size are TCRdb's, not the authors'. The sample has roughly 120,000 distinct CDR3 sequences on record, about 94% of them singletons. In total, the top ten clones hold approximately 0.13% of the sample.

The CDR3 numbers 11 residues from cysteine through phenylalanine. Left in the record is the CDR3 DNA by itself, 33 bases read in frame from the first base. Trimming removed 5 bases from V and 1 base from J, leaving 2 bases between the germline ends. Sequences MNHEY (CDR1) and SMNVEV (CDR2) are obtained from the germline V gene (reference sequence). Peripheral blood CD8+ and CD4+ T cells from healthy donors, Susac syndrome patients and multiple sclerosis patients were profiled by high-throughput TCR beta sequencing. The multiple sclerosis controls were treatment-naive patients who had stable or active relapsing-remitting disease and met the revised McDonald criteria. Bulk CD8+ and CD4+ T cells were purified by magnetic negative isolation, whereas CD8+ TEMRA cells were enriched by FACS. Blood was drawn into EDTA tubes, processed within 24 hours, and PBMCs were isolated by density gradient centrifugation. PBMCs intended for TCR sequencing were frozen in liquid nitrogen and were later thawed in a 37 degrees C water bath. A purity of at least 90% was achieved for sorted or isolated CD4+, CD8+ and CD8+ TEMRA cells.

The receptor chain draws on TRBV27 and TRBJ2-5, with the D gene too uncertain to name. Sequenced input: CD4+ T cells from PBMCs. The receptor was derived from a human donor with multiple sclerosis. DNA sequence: TGTGCCAGCAGTGCCCAAGAGACCCAGTACTTC. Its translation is CASSAQETQYF.